The T cell receptor beta chain described here comes from a study of HIV-infected patients and healthy controls. The CDR3 runs 15 residues. Losses at the gene ends were 4 bases for V and 2 bases for J; bases not matched to a gene: 4. MiXCR, applied by TCRdb to the 5' RACE reads, yields one record per CDR3 protein. Seen here are around 64,000 distinct CDR3 sequences, 16% observed once, and the top ten hold under 6%. This TCR derives from a human donor in good health. Material for sequencing was CD4+ T cells from blood. The V call is TRBV5-7, the J call TRBJ2-1; the match to TRBD1 covers 9 bases. TRBV5-7 is an ORF, with its function uncertain. CDR3 sequence: CASSRTGGPYNEQFF. As DNA, the CDR3 is TGTGCCAGCAGCCGTACAGGGGGCCCCTACAATGAGCAGTTCTTC.